These T cell receptor beta chains were read from a single sample in a study of neurological immune-mediated disorders. TCRdb ran MiXCR on the 5' RACE reads and lists one entry per CDR3 protein. The table records tens of thousands of distinct CDR3 sequences, approximately 5.1% of them present only once. The sample taken for sequencing was PBMCs. The receptors come from a human donor with multiple sclerosis. The donor label of this sample is uncertain. CDR3s include the opening cysteine and the closing phenylalanine or tryptophan. Clone size is not always given. Where it is, it says once, few, many or a class for expanded clones.

>TRBJ1-5|TRBV30|-
CAWSVQGAFSNQPQHF
>TRBJ1-2|TRBV10-3|many
CAIRDGGNYGYTF
>TRBJ2-7|TRBV7-9|many
CASSPAIGFQGYEQYF
>TRBJ1-5|TRBV5-1|many
CASSPFIGQGVPQHF
>TRBJ1-5|TRBV7-9|many
CASTGQGNQPQHF
>TRBJ2-7|TRBV12-3/TRBV12-4|many
CASQFMRGVYEQYF
>TRBJ1-1|TRBV5-1|many
CASSLGRVYTEAFF
>TRBJ1-4|TRBV7-9|many
CASRGSGRVEKLFF
>TRBJ1-5|TRBV9|many
CASSAGPGASSQPQHF
>TRBJ1-1|TRBV10-2|many
CASSHQTGAEAFF
>TRBJ2-5|TRBV29-1|many
CSVLPPGQETQYF
>TRBJ2-3|TRBV7-3|-
CASSSWGHGTDTQYF
>TRBJ1-1|TRBV29-1|many
CSVDGGRTEAFF
>TRBJ1-4|TRBV12-3/TRBV12-4|many
CASSRTNEKLFF
>TRBJ2-2|TRBV5-1|many
CASSYGGPNTGELFF
>TRBJ2-7|TRBV20-1|many
CSALSPTFGGYEQYF
>TRBJ1-4|TRBV20-1|many
CSARGPNEKLFF
>TRBJ2-6|TRBV12-5|few
CASGWNRAGANVLTF
>TRBJ2-1|TRBV12-3/TRBV12-4|many
CASSDWRQVKNEQFF
>TRBJ1-5|TRBV12-3/TRBV12-4|many
CASKQALGQPQHF
>TRBJ2-3|TRBV18|many
CASSHGTGPISGTDTQYF
>TRBJ1-4|TRBV12-3/TRBV12-4|many
CASQQGGTANEKLFF
>TRBJ1-2|TRBV5-6|few
CASSARGYGYTF
>TRBJ2-7|TRBV18|many
CASSPPSQKSYEQYF
>TRBJ1-2|TRBV20-1|many
CSARDGGQGSYGYTF
>TRBJ2-1|TRBV6-5|many
CASSYGLAYNEQFF
>TRBJ2-7|TRBV4-2|many
CASSQERVGLADSYEQYF
>TRBJ2-1|TRBV5-1|many
CASSLSEGGVYNEQFF
>TRBJ2-5|TRBV5-1|many
CASSLAPLVGAETQYF
>TRBJ2-3|TRBV7-2|many
CASSSWGVTSFPPDTQYF
>TRBJ1-2|TRBV9|many
CASSVSDGYGYTF
>TRBJ2-1|TRBV20-1|many
CSARSGGSSYNEQFF
>TRBJ2-7|TRBV5-1|many
CASSLGQTGGYYEQYF
>TRBJ2-7|TRBV5-1|many
CASSLDWTGPSYEQYF
>TRBJ1-1|TRBV20-1|many
CSATFHTGIGEAFF
>TRBJ1-2|TRBV6-5|-
CASTITRDRLYDGYTF
>TRBJ1-1|TRBV6-1|-
CASSEAVGDTEAFF
>TRBJ2-7|TRBV11-3|many
CASSPADSYEQYF
>TRBJ2-6|TRBV4-2|many
CASSQAGLVASGANVLTF
>TRBJ1-3|TRBV25-1|many
CASSDSQGYGNTIYF
>TRBJ1-1|TRBV29-1|many
CSVEDPPSRTRNTEAFF
>TRBJ2-7|TRBV9|many
CASSVEGDGGSPYEQYF